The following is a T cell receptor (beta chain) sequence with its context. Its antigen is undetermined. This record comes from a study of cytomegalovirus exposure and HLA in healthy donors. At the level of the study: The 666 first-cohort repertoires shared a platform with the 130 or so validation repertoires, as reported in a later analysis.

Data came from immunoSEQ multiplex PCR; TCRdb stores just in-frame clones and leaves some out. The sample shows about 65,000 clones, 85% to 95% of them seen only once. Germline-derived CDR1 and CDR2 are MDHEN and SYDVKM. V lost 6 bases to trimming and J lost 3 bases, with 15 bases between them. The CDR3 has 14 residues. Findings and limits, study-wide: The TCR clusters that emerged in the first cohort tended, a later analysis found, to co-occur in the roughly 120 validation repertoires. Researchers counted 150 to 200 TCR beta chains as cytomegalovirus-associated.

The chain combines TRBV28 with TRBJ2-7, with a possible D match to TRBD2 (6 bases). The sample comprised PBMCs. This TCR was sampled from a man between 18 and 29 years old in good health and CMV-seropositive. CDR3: CASSLWGDGYEQYF. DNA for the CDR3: TGTGCCAGCAGCCTCTGGGGGGATGGCTACGAGCAGTACTTC.